This T cell receptor beta chain came from a study of blood T cells in healthy people across ages. Study outcomes and limitations: More naive CD4+ cells and higher diversity were found in long-lived than in aged donors.

V shed 5 bases and J shed 4 bases, with 8 bases lying between them. This CDR3 contains 12 residues. Combining a sample-barcoded 5' primer with a J-beta primer mix, a second PCR ran for about 7 to 11 cycles. TCRdb re-called the 5' RACE reads through MiXCR, storing one row per CDR3 protein. The sample holds approximately 1,700,000 distinct CDR3 sequences, 30% to 40% seen once. This clonotype was seen many times. Its antigen is unidentified. The receptor's source is a human donor in good health. Sequenced material: blood. The chain uses TRBV12-3 or TRBV12-4 and TRBJ1-2; D perhaps matches TRBD1 (6 bases). The CDR3 DNA follows: TGTGCCAGCAGTCCCAGGGGCTATGGCTACACCTTC. Translating it yields CASSPRGYGYTF.